This T cell receptor (beta chain) is from a study of a mutant IDH1 vaccine in newly diagnosed glioma. At the level of the study: Vaccination of patients was performed eight times, in weeks 1, 3, 5, 7, 11, 15, 19 and 23. A roughly 62% male, approximately 38% female split and a mean age of about 40 years characterized treated patients. Study outcomes and limitations: The occurrence of vaccine-induced immune responses was seen in 93.3% of patients.

Trimming stripped 4 bases from V and 4 bases from J, with 11 bases between. The CDR3 extends over 14 amino acids. Germline V gene sequence: CDR1 SGHRS, CDR2 YFSETQ. Points on this clone: As yet, its antigen is unknown.

Noted time point: week 11, during vaccination. Every single dose of the vaccine, 300 ug of mutant IDH1 20-mer peptide, came with topical imiquimod. Sequencing used immunoSEQ multiplex PCR; TCRdb keeps in-frame clones, though not all of them. The data show around 53,000 clones, 90% to 95% seen once. This receptor was identified in a man over 45 with glioma. This sequence joins TRBV5-1 and TRBJ1-4; D is unresolved. The material was PBMCs, obtained from a glioma patient whose treatment included an IDH1 peptide vaccine. Here the CDR3 reads CASSPLGGNEKLFF. The CDR3 DNA sequence: TGCGCCAGCAGCCCTCTGGGAGGTAATGAAAAACTGTTTTTT. Variable domain in full (rest from reference TRBV5-1 and TRBJ1-4): KAGVTQTPRYLIKTRGQQVTLSCSPISGHRSVSWYQQTPGQGLQFLFEYFSETQRNKGNFPGRFSGRQFSNSRSEMNVSTLELGDSALYLCASSPLGGNEKLFFGSGTQLSVL.